These 14 T cell receptor beta chains were sequenced from one sample in a study of blood T cell repertoires in COVID-19. Sequencing used immunoSEQ multiplex PCR; TCRdb keeps in-frame clones, though not all of them. Of about 280,000 clones in the sample, roughly 90% were seen once. The sequenced material came from peripheral blood. The receptor source for this set is a man aged 18 to 30 with active or convalescent COVID-19.

The rearrangement links TRBV4-1 to TRBJ2-7; 7 nucleotides match TRBD1. The CDR3 runs 15 residues. The germline V gene encodes CDR1 MGHRA and CDR2 YSYEKL. The J segment lost 7 bases and the V segment lost 1 base, leaving 10 bases of the junction unmatched. This CDR3 is CASSQVDRHTGEQYF. CDR3 DNA: TGCGCCAGCAGCCAAGTGGACAGGCATACGGGGGAGCAGTACTTC.

V is TRBV10-3 and J is TRBJ2-2, with 7 nucleotides matching TRBD1. Germline CDR1 is ENHRY and CDR2 is SYGVKD. The J segment lost 0 bases and the V segment lost 3 bases, leaving 4 bases of the junction unmatched. CDR3 length equals 16 residues. This CDR3 is CAISDPGQTNTGELFF. For the CDR3, the DNA is TGTGCCATCAGTGACCCGGGACAGACGAACACCGGGGAGCTGTTTTTT.

V is TRBV7-8 and J is TRBJ1-2, with TRBD1 matching over 8 bases. V lost 5 bases to trimming and J lost 6 bases; unmatched junction nucleotides: 5. This CDR3 comprises 13 residues. Germline CDR1 SGHVS, CDR2 FQNEAQ. The DNA of the CDR3 is TGTGCCAGCAGCCCAGGACAGGGTAATGGCTACACCTTC. Translation gives CASSPGQGNGYTF.

V and J are TRBV18 and TRBJ1-3; D uncertain. Looked up from germline, CDR1 is KGHSH and CDR2 is LQKENI. Trimming removed 4 bases at V and 0 bases at J, with 16 bases between. This CDR3 has 17 amino acids. In DNA form, the CDR3 reads TGTGCCAGCTCACAGTCAGGATCGGACTACTCTGGAAACACCATATATTTT. Encoded protein: CASSQSGSDYSGNTIYF.

The chain employs TRBV5-6 and TRBJ2-2; 7 bases are shared with TRBD1. After removal of 1 base from V and 2 bases from J, the junction contained 5 bases not matched to a gene. This CDR3 comprises 16 residues. Germline V lookup: CDR1 SGHDT, CDR2 YYEEEE. The CDR3 loop is CASSLPRQGNTGELFF. CDR3 DNA: TGTGCCAGCAGCTTGCCCCGACAGGGTAACACCGGGGAGCTGTTTTTT. The variable domain in full, with the rest retrieved from reference TRBV5-6 and TRBJ2-2, is DAGVTQSPTHLIKTRGQQVTLRCSPKSGHDTVSWYQQALGQGPQFIFQYYEEEERQRGNFPDRFSGHQFPNYSSELNVNALLLGDSALYLCASSLPRQGNTGELFFGEGSRLTVL.

The chain combines TRBV15 with TRBJ1-1, with 8 bases fitting TRBD1. CDR1 is LNHNV, CDR2 YYDKDF, per germline (reference sequence). The CDR3 is 14 amino acids. V dropped 0 bases and J dropped 5; count of bases not matched to a gene: 2. The CDR3 here is CATSREQGGTEAFF. In DNA, the CDR3 is TGTGCCACCAGCAGAGAACAGGGGGGAACTGAAGCTTTCTTT.

This chain uses TRBV27 with TRBJ2-1, with 10 bases matching TRBD1. This CDR3 spans 15 amino acids. Trimming at V came to 4 bases and at J to 6 bases, leaving 6 bases not matched to a gene. Germline loops: CDR1 MNHEY, CDR2 SMNVEV (reference sequence). CDR3 loop: CASSSGTGVFNEQFF. CDR3 nucleotides: TGTGCCAGCAGTTCCGGGACAGGGGTGTTCAATGAGCAGTTCTTC.

The rearrangement uses TRBV19 and TRBJ1-5; D remains ambiguous. Between the trimmed V and J ends, which lost 2 bases and 3 bases, there was a span of 14 bases. This CDR3 has 16 residues. Germline V lookup: CDR1 LNHDA, CDR2 SQIVND (reference sequence). As DNA, the CDR3 is TGTGCCAGTAGTATATGGATGGAGCAGATCAATCAGCCCCAGCATTTT. It yields the protein CASSIWMEQINQPQHF.

The chain has TRBV20-1 and TRBJ2-3, with D unclear. V lost 3 bases and J 0 bases, leaving 13 bases between the germline ends. CDR1 is DFQATT and CDR2 is SNEGSKA in the germline V gene (reference sequence). The CDR3 sequence is 15 residues long. The DNA of the CDR3 is TGCAGTGCTAGTTTGGCCTCTTTTAGCACAGATACGCAGTATTTT. Translated: CSASLASFSTDTQYF.

This chain uses TRBV27 with TRBJ1-2; D perhaps matches TRBD1 (5 bases). The CDR3 covers 14 residues. Trimming took 0 bases from V and 4 from J, leaving 9 bases between them. Germline values: CDR1 MNHEY, CDR2 SMNVEV (reference sequence). The CDR3 loop is CASSLSGGSYGYTF. CDR3 nucleotides: TGTGCCAGCAGTTTATCGGGGGGTAGCTATGGCTACACCTTC.

This clone was observed a handful of times. V usage is TRBV10-3 and J usage is TRBJ1-2, with a possible D match to TRBD1 (6 bases). Germline V CDR1 and CDR2: ENHRY, SYGVKD. The CDR3 is 14 residues long. V lost 6 bases and J lost 3, with 14 bases in between. Written as DNA, the CDR3 is TGTGCCATCAGGAAACAGGGAGGGGACTATGGCTACACCTTC. This codes for CAIRKQGGDYGYTF.

V and J are TRBV19 and TRBJ2-7, with D perhaps TRBD2 (5 bases). The V and J ends lost 2 bases and 5 bases respectively, with 16 bases between them. Germline CDR1 is LNHDA and CDR2 is SQIVND (reference sequence). The CDR3 loop spans 15 amino acids. Here the CDR3 DNA reads TGTGCCAGTAGTATATCTAGACTCACCGGGGACGAGCAGTACTTC. Amino acid sequence: CASSISRLTGDEQYF.

The V gene is TRBV19, the J gene TRBJ1-2; D remains ambiguous. The CDR3 consists of 12 residues. V was pared by 4 bases and J by 8 bases, with 11 bases between. The germline gives CDR1 LNHDA, CDR2 SQIVND (reference sequence). CDR3 DNA: TGTGCCAGTAGTACCCCGAGCGGAGGCTACACCTTC. Residues: CASSTPSGGYTF.

As DNA, the CDR3 is TGCGCCAGCAGTGAGTCCGGCAGGCTTGGCTACACCTTC. This translates into CASSESGRLGYTF. The chain uses TRBV10-1 and TRBJ1-2; the D is unclear. This CDR3 has 13 amino acids. Germline V gene data show CDR1 as WNHNN and CDR2 as SYGVQD (reference sequence). The germline V and J ends were trimmed by 0 bases and 7 bases, with 9 bases remaining between them.